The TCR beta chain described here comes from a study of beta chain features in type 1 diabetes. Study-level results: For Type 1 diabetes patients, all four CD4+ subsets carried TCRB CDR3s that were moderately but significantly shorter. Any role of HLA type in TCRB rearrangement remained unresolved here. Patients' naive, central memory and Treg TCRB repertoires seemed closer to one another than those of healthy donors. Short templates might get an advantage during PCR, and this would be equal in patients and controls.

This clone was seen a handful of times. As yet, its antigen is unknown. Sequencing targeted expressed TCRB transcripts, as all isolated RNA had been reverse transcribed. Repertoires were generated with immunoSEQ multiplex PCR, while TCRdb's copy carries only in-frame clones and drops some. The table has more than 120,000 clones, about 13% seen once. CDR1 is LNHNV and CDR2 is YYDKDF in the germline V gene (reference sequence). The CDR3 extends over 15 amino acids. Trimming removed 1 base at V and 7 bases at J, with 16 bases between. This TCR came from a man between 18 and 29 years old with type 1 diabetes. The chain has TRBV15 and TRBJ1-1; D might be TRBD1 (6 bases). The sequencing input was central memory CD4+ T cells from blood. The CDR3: CATSRGQGQGIEAFF. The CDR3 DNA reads TGTGCCACCAGCAGAGGCCAGGGGCAGGGGATTGAAGCTTTCTTT.